The source of this T cell receptor beta chain is a study of T cells in Graves' hyperthyroidism and ophthalmopathy. Trimming took 3 bases from V and 4 from J; bases not matched to a gene: 12. The CDR3 extends over 18 amino acids. RNA transcripts were the template for amplifying TCR beta CDR3 regions. HTBI primers were the set used in a first-round RT-PCR of the TCR CDR3. TCRdb used MiXCR to reprocess the multiplex PCR reads, holding one entry per CDR3 protein. The sample lists approximately 400,000 distinct CDR3 sequences; about an eighth were seen once. Ophthalmopathy cases scored 3 or more on the Clinical Activity Score and 4 or more on NOSPECS grade, with duration below 3 months. The source of the PBMCs was around 10 ml of fresh peripheral blood.

This clonotype was obtained from a man aged 50-59 years with Graves' ophthalmopathy. The rearrangement uses TRBV12-3 or TRBV12-4 and TRBJ2-3, with TRBD2 matching over 11 bases. Input material: blood. CDR3 in amino acids: CASSLTGLLAGESDTQYF. The CDR3 bases are TGTGCCAGCAGTTTGACAGGGTTACTAGCGGGAGAGTCAGATACGCAGTATTTT.